These T cell receptor beta chains were read from a single sample in a study of OX40 agonist ivuxolimab in advanced cancers. Only in-frame clones appear in the TCRdb table, and some are missing; sequencing was by immunoSEQ multiplex PCR. The sample has 11,000 or so clones; around four fifths are singletons. The sample consisted of CD4+ or CD8+ T cells sorted from blood, taken in a trial of the OX40 agonist ivuxolimab. These receptors were obtained from an adult with an advanced solid tumor such as melanoma, head and neck, liver or kidney cancer. CDR3s include the opening cysteine and the closing phenylalanine or tryptophan. The D gene is left open where the match is weak. Clone size is not always given. Where it is, it says once, few, many or a class for expanded clones.

D gene,V gene,clone size,J gene,CDR3 protein,CDR3 DNA
NA,TRBV7-9,NA,TRBJ2-1,CASSLDLNNEQFF,TGTGCCAGCAGCTTAGACCTGAACAATGAGCAGTTCTTC
TRBD1,TRBV6-1,NA,TRBJ1-1,CASSKDRADTEAFF,TGTGCCAGCAGTAAAGACAGGGCCGACACTGAAGCTTTCTTT
NA,TRBV5-6,few,TRBJ2-1,CASSLRQHEQFF,TGTGCCAGCAGTCTTCGACAGCATGAGCAGTTCTTC
TRBD1,TRBV27,NA,TRBJ1-1,CASSLSGGMNTGAFF,TGTGCCAGCAGTTTGTCAGGGGGTATGAACACTGGAGCTTTCTTT
TRBD1,TRBV4-1,NA,TRBJ1-5,CASSQDGDRDHSNQPQHF,TGCGCCAGCAGCCAAGATGGGGACAGAGACCATAGCAATCAGCCCCAGCATTTT
NA,TRBV5-1,NA,TRBJ2-7,CASSPRTAAYEQYF,TGCGCCAGCAGCCCAAGGACAGCTGCCTACGAGCAGTACTTC
NA,TRBV11-1,NA,TRBJ1-2,CASSPGGDYGYTF,TGTGCCAGCAGCCCTGGTGGGGACTATGGCTACACCTTC
NA,TRBV5-1,NA,TRBJ2-2,CASSSHGGNTGELFF,TGCGCCAGCAGCTCCCACGGGGGAAACACCGGGGAGCTGTTTTTT
NA,TRBV2,NA,TRBJ1-5,CASSEALWGGVRQPQHF,TGTGCCAGCAGTGAAGCGCTCTGGGGGGGGGTGAGGCAGCCCCAGCATTTT
NA,TRBV11-1,NA,TRBJ2-7,CASSHRDTAYEQYF,TGTGCCAGCAGCCACCGGGACACCGCCTACGAGCAGTACTTC
NA,TRBV12-5,NA,TRBJ1-1,CASALSMNTEAFF,TGTGCTAGTGCGCTCAGCATGAACACTGAAGCTTTCTTT
NA,TRBV29-1,NA,TRBJ2-1,CSVEDYFRDKISYNEQFF,TGCAGCGTTGAAGACTATTTCCGGGACAAAATCTCCTACAATGAGCAGTTCTTC
NA,TRBV5-4,NA,TRBJ2-2,CASSFGGPGELFF,TGTGCCAGCAGCTTTGGGGGGCCCGGGGAGCTGTTTTTT
TRBD2,TRBV4-2,NA,TRBJ2-3,CASSPWGGDTDTQYF,TGTGCCAGCAGCCCCTGGGGGGGGGACACAGATACGCAGTATTTT
TRBD2,TRBV10-3,NA,TRBJ2-7,CATRGDSYEQYF,TGTGCCACCCGGGGGGACTCCTACGAGCAGTACTTC
NA,TRBV15,NA,TRBJ1-3,CATGQTAVGNTIYF,TGTGCCACCGGCCAGACAGCCGTTGGAAACACCATATATTTT
NA,TRBV7-9,NA,TRBJ2-2,CASKQGGSGNTGELFF,TGTGCCAGCAAGCAGGGGGGCTCCGGGAACACCGGGGAGCTGTTTTTT
NA,TRBV15,NA,TRBJ2-1,CATSGDDRSSYNEQFF,TGTGCCACCAGCGGGGACGACCGGAGCTCCTACAATGAGCAGTTCTTC
TRBD1,TRBV4-1,NA,TRBJ1-5,CASSQVQGANQPQHF,TGCGCCAGCAGCCAAGTTCAGGGGGCGAATCAGCCCCAGCATTTT
TRBD2,TRBV9,NA,TRBJ2-3,CASSVSGGASTDTQYF,TGTGCCAGCAGCGTGAGCGGGGGGGCTAGCACAGATACGCAGTATTTT
NA,TRBV10-3,NA,TRBJ1-4,CAISPGGGFANEKLFF,TGTGCCATCAGCCCCGGAGGGGGGTTCGCTAATGAAAAACTGTTTTTT
TRBD2,TRBV19,NA,TRBJ2-7,CASSASGEGYEQYF,TGTGCCAGTAGTGCTAGCGGGGAAGGCTACGAGCAGTACTTC
NA,TRBV6-1,NA,TRBJ1-5,CASSEVGPQHF,TGTGCCAGCAGTGAGGTGGGGCCCCAGCATTTT
TRBD1,TRBV7-9,NA,TRBJ1-2,CASSSPGQGGNGYTF,TGTGCCAGCAGCTCCCCTGGACAGGGAGGGAATGGCTACACCTTC
NA,TRBV13,NA,TRBJ1-4,CASSLGSRDAPHEKLFF,TGTGCCAGCAGCTTAGGATCTAGGGACGCCCCCCATGAAAAACTGTTTTTT
TRBD2,TRBV2,once,TRBJ2-1,CASGPAGGPVYEQFF,TGTGCCAGCGGACCAGCGGGGGGGCCGGTCTATGAGCAGTTCTTC
TRBD1,TRBV5-4,NA,TRBJ1-1,CASSFDRGNEAFF,TGTGCCAGCAGCTTTGACAGGGGGAATGAAGCTTTCTTT
TRBD2,TRBV5-1,few,TRBJ2-7,CASSLVLAGGPSYEQYF,TGCGCCAGCAGCTTGGTTCTAGCGGGGGGGCCCTCCTACGAGCAGTACTTC
NA,TRBV5-5,NA,TRBJ2-1,CASSFGGLQYNEQFF,TGTGCCAGCAGCTTCGGGGGGCTCCAATACAATGAGCAGTTCTTC
TRBD2,TRBV5-4,NA,TRBJ2-1,CASSSPTWLAGGPLSNEQFF,TGTGCCAGCAGCTCGCCCACCTGGCTAGCGGGGGGCCCGCTGAGCAATGAGCAGTTCTTC
NA,TRBV30,once,TRBJ1-2,CAWIGGGYTF,TGTGCCTGGATCGGGGGTGGCTACACCTTC
NA,TRBV7-2,NA,TRBJ2-1,CASSQQGPTYNEQFF,TGTGCCAGCAGTCAACAGGGACCAACCTACAATGAGCAGTTCTTC
NA,TRBV6-1,NA,TRBJ2-7,CASSDVQDYYEQYF,TGTGCCAGCAGTGATGTACAGGATTACTACGAGCAGTACTTC
NA,TRBV19,NA,TRBJ1-2,CASSIDPGHPYGYTF,TGTGCCAGTAGTATAGATCCGGGACACCCCTATGGCTACACCTTC
NA,TRBV7-9,few,TRBJ2-7,CASSLAGHEQYF,TGTGCCAGCAGCTTAGCCGGTCACGAGCAGTACTTC
NA,TRBV21-1,NA,TRBJ1-1,CASSKGQHTEAFF,TGTGCCAGCAGCAAGGGACAGCACACTGAAGCTTTCTTT
NA,TRBV4-2,NA,TRBJ1-2,CASSQVQGNYGYTF,TGTGCCAGCAGCCAAGTACAGGGAAACTATGGCTACACCTTC
TRBD1,TRBV7-2,NA,TRBJ2-5,CASSLATAGGTTQYF,TGTGCCAGCAGCTTAGCCACTGCAGGGGGAACGACCCAGTACTTC
NA,TRBV5-6,NA,TRBJ1-4,CASSSRGPHLNEKLFF,TGTGCCAGCAGCTCACGTGGACCCCACCTTAATGAAAAACTGTTTTTT
NA,TRBV27,NA,TRBJ1-1,CASCWGRGTEAFF,TGTGCCAGCTGCTGGGGGAGGGGCACTGAAGCTTTCTTT
TRBD1,TRBV19,once,TRBJ1-5,CASIARDRGIYSNQPQHF,TGTGCCAGTATTGCCCGGGACAGGGGAATTTATAGCAATCAGCCCCAGCATTTT
NA,TRBV12-5,NA,TRBJ1-4,CASGFVSSRTNEKLFF,TGTGCTAGTGGTTTCGTCAGCAGCAGAACTAATGAAAAACTGTTTTTT
TRBD1,TRBV9,once,TRBJ1-1,CASSEGTGGGPTEAFF,TGTGCCAGCAGCGAAGGGACAGGGGGTGGACCCACTGAAGCTTTCTTT
NA,TRBV4-1,once,TRBJ2-7,CASSQEPGGSYEQYF,TGCGCCAGCAGCCAAGAGCCCGGGGGCTCCTACGAGCAGTACTTC
NA,TRBV6-5,NA,TRBJ2-7,CASSYSDSDEQYF,TGTGCCAGCAGTTACTCAGATAGTGACGAGCAGTACTTC
NA,TRBV19,NA,TRBJ1-3,CASSATLGGNTIYF,TGTGCCAGTAGTGCGACCTTGGGAGGAAACACCATATATTTT
TRBD2,TRBV5-6,NA,TRBJ2-3,CASSSLAGESTDTQYF,TGTGCCAGCAGTTCGTTAGCGGGGGAAAGCACAGATACGCAGTATTTT
NA,TRBV6-5,NA,TRBJ2-1,CASSSPGLYNEQFF,TGTGCCAGCAGTAGTCCGGGGCTGTACAATGAGCAGTTCTTC
TRBD2,TRBV28,NA,TRBJ2-1,CASRLAGSYNEQFF,TGTGCCAGCAGGTTAGCGGGGAGCTACAATGAGCAGTTCTTC
NA,TRBV4-1,few,TRBJ1-2,CASSQDLGGQAPGYTF,TGCGCCAGCAGCCAAGATCTGGGAGGACAAGCGCCTGGCTACACCTTC